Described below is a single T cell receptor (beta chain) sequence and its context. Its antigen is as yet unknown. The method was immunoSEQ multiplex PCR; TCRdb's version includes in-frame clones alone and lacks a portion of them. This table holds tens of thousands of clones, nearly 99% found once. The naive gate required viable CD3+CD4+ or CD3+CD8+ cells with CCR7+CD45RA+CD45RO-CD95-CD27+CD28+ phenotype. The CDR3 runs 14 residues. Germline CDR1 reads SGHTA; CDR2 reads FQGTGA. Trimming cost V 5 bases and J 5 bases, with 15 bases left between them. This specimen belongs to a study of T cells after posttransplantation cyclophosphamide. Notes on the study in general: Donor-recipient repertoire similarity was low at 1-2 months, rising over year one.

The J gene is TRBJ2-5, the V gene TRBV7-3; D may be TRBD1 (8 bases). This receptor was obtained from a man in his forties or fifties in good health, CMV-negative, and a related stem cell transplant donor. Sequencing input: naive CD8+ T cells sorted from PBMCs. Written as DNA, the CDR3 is TGTGCCAGCAGCGCTACAGGGGGAGGGGAGACCCAGTACTTC. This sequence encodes CASSATGGGETQYF.